These 14 T cell receptor beta chains came from one sample sequenced in a study of T cell responses to AZD1222 COVID-19 vaccine. Clones were read by immunoSEQ multiplex PCR, and TCRdb kept only the in-frame ones, dropping some. The sample carries 40,000 to 55,000 clones, about 86% recorded once. The sequencing used peripheral blood, collected 28 days after the second AZD1222 dose. These receptors all stem from an adult who received the AZD1222 COVID-19 vaccine.

The gene calls are TRBV28 and TRBJ1-6, with D perhaps matching TRBD1 (6 bases). The CDR3 is 13 amino acids. The germline V gene encodes CDR1 MDHEN and CDR2 SYDVKM. V lost 8 bases and J lost 14, with 19 bases in between. This CDR3 is CASSRGAIRSLHF. The CDR3 DNA is TGTGCCAGCTCTAGGGGGGCGATACGGTCCCTCCACTTT.

The chain is built from TRBV7-3 and TRBJ1-2; the D gene is possibly TRBD1 (6 bases). The CDR3 is 12 residues long. Germline-derived CDR1 and CDR2 are SGHTA and FQGTGA. With 5 bases removed from V and 7 bases from J, the gap between germline ends came to 11 bases. CDR3 loop: CASSPTGSGYTF. CDR3 in DNA: TGTGCCAGCAGCCCCACAGGGTCTGGCTACACCTTC.

The V and J genes are TRBV27 and TRBJ2-7; 8 nucleotides agree with TRBD1. The CDR3 is 15 amino acids. The germline V gene encodes CDR1 MNHEY and CDR2 SMNVEV (reference sequence). The V and J ends lost 5 bases and 2 bases, in that order; junction bases with no gene match: 8. The CDR3 DNA follows: TGTGCCAGCAGTCCACGGACAGGGCCTCCCTACGAGCAGTACTTC. As protein: CASSPRTGPPYEQYF.

The chain combines TRBV7-2 with TRBJ2-1; D is unclear. The ends were cut back, 5 bases at V and 1 base at J, with 12 bases in the middle. Germline V gene sequence: CDR1 SGHTA, CDR2 FQGNSA. The CDR3 contains 15 residues. The CDR3 region is CASSPSALSYNEQFF. The CDR3 region has the DNA TGTGCCAGCAGCCCTTCGGCGTTGTCCTACAATGAGCAGTTCTTC.

The chain is built from TRBV19 and TRBJ1-1; 8 positions agree with TRBD1. Germline loops: CDR1 LNHDA, CDR2 SQIVND (reference sequence). This CDR3 spans 12 amino acids. The junction had 3 bases not matched to a gene; V was cut back by 1 base and J by 11 bases. The CDR3 region is CASSIVDRVAFF. In DNA form, the CDR3 reads TGTGCCAGTAGTATAGTGGACAGGGTCGCTTTCTTT.

The V call is TRBV2, the J call TRBJ2-5; a weak D match, TRBD1 (5 bases). V was cut by 4 bases and J by 5 bases, with 11 bases left in between. This CDR3 spans 13 amino acids. Germline lookup yields CDR1 SNHLY and CDR2 FYNNEI. The CDR3 DNA sequence: TGTGCCAGCAGTGGACCGCAGGGTGAGACCCAGTACTTC. This gives the protein CASSGPQGETQYF.

The CDR3 sequence is CASSSQVRDTGELFF. For the CDR3, the DNA is TGTGCCAGCAGCTCACAGGTCCGGGACACCGGGGAGCTGTTTTTT. The genes are TRBV5-6 and TRBJ2-2; D might be TRBD1 (5 bases). CDR3 length: 15 amino acids. V lost 3 bases to trimming and J lost 3 bases, with 12 bases between them. Looked up from germline, CDR1 is SGHDT and CDR2 is YYEEEE.

The chain uses TRBV11-2 and TRBJ1-5; no reliable D call. Trimming left V 5 bases short and J 1 base short, with 9 bases between. The CDR3 extends over 14 amino acids. Germline assignment: CDR1 SGHAT and CDR2 FQNNGV. CDR3 loop: CASSQSTSNQPQHF. CDR3 DNA: TGTGCCAGCAGCCAGTCTACGAGCAATCAGCCCCAGCATTTT.

The genes are TRBV6-5 and TRBJ1-4; possibly TRBD1 for D (5 bases). Trimming cost V 6 bases and J 4 bases, with 15 bases left between them. This CDR3 spans 15 amino acids. The germline gives CDR1 MNHEY, CDR2 SVGAGI. CDR3 in DNA: TGTGCCAGCAGGCGTACAGGAAAACTTAATGAAAAACTGTTTTTT. Translated, it gives CASRRTGKLNEKLFF.

The CDR3 DNA is TGTGCCAGCTCACCACCGGTAGATAATGAGCAGTTCTTC. This sequence encodes CASSPPVDNEQFF. The chain joins TRBV18 to TRBJ2-1; D is ambiguous. CDR1 is KGHSH, CDR2 LQKENI, per germline. The ends were cut back, 0 bases at V and 7 bases at J, with 7 bases in the middle. The CDR3 consists of 13 residues.

The chain employs TRBV29-1 and TRBJ2-6, with D unclear. CDR1 is SQVTM and CDR2 is ANQGSEA in the germline V gene. This CDR3 comprises 13 residues. V was cut by 4 bases and J by 1 base, with 5 bases left in between. CDR3 amino acids: CSVGLSGANVLTF. CDR3 nucleotides: TGCAGCGTTGGGTTATCTGGGGCCAACGTCCTGACTTTC.

The chain links TRBV12-3 or TRBV12-4 to TRBJ2-6, with D unclear. The germline V and J ends were trimmed by 8 bases and 1 base, with 3 bases remaining between them. The CDR3 runs to 12 residues. The DNA of the CDR3 is TGTGCCAGCGGGTCTGGGGCCAACGTCCTGACTTTC. Protein: CASGSGANVLTF.

The rearrangement links TRBV12-3 or TRBV12-4 to TRBJ2-7; D perhaps matches TRBD1 (5 bases). V lost 3 bases and J 6 bases, leaving 12 bases between the germline ends. The CDR3 is 13 residues long. The CDR3 loop is CASSLWQGIEQYF. CDR3 nucleotide sequence: TGTGCCAGCAGTTTGTGGCAGGGCATCGAGCAGTACTTC.

The sample holds a few counts of this clone. The chain employs TRBV18 and TRBJ2-7; no firm D call. The CDR3 is made up of 13 amino acids. The germline V and J ends were trimmed by 6 bases and 12 bases, with 21 bases remaining between them. Germline-derived CDR1 and CDR2 are KGHSH and LQKENI. CDR3 protein: CASSPGDTVAGYF. The CDR3 nucleotides read TGTGCCAGCTCCCCAGGAGACACAGTTGCTGGGTACTTC.